The clone carrying this TCR beta chain was counted a few times. V was shortened by 4 bases and J by 5 bases, with 13 bases between the two germline ends. The CDR3 sequence is 13 residues long. CDR1 SQVTM and CDR2 ANQGSEA come from the germline V gene. Total RNA was extracted at no less than 6 micrograms per sample. The sample belongs to a study of blood T cells in healthy people across ages. Alongside a J-beta primer mix, a sample-barcoded 5' primer served in a second PCR lasting roughly 6 to 11 cycles. TCRdb re-called the 5' RACE reads through MiXCR, storing one row per CDR3 protein. The repertoire holds about a million distinct CDR3 sequences, with about 53% as singletons.

The TCR was taken from a woman aged 55 to 70 in good health. The J gene is TRBJ2-3, the V gene TRBV29-1; D call uncertain. Sequencing was done on a sample of blood. Here the CDR3 reads CSVGSLGGDTQYF. The CDR3, as DNA: TGCAGCGTTGGGTCCCTTGGCGGAGATACGCAGTATTTT.